This T cell receptor beta chain was sequenced in a study of blood T cell repertoires in COVID-19. On the study more broadly: Donors in the United States, Italy and Spain gave samples during acute or convalescent COVID-19.

CDR1 and CDR2 (germline): MGHDK, SYGVNS. There are 17 residues in the CDR3. Trimming removed 5 bases from V and 5 bases from J; junction bases left unmatched: 13. The repertoire was sequenced with immunoSEQ multiplex PCR; TCRdb's copy has only in-frame clones and lacks some. The sample holds about 230,000 clones, around 84% seen once. Input material: peripheral blood. The chain carries TRBV25-1 and TRBJ2-2; TRBD1 agrees at 8 bases. This receptor was taken from a woman aged 40 to 50 who had recovered from COVID-19. CDR3 sequence (DNA): TGTGCCAGCAGTTCCACGAGCCGGGACAGGACGACCGGGGAGCTGTTTTTT. Its protein product is CASSSTSRDRTTGELFF.